Presented here are 24 T cell receptor beta chains from one specimen sequenced in a study of response to subunit inactivated influenza vaccine. TCRdb fed the RT-PCR reads into MiXCR, producing one record per CDR3 protein. The repertoire has approximately 500,000 distinct CDR3 sequences, around 25% of them found once; the top ten carry 2.5% to 3%. These data are also associated with another study on T cells expressing NK-cell markers. In that study: Libraries used 5'RACE template switching adding universal primer site and UMIs.

Sequencing was performed on CD4+ T cells sorted from PBMCs, taken roughly 12 days after vaccination. These receptor sequences come from a man aged 45-60 years who received an inactivated influenza vaccine.

The chain combines TRBV5-6 with TRBJ1-1; possibly TRBD1 for D (5 bases). This CDR3 has 15 residues. In germline, CDR1 is SGHDT, CDR2 YYEEEE. The ends were cut back, 1 base at V and 3 bases at J, with 13 bases in the middle. CDR3 DNA sequence: TGTGCCAGCAGCTTGTTGTTAGTCAGGGACACTGAAGCTTTCTTT. Protein product: CASSLLLVRDTEAFF. Filled out from reference TRBV5-6 and TRBJ1-1, the complete variable domain reads DAGVTQSPTHLIKTRGQQVTLRCSPKSGHDTVSWYQQALGQGPQFIFQYYEEEERQRGNFPDRFSGHQFPNYSSELNVNALLLGDSALYLCASSLLLVRDTEAFFGQGTRLTVV.

J is TRBJ1-2 and V is TRBV6-2 or TRBV6-3; 8 nucleotides align to TRBD1. The CDR3 runs to 15 residues. Germline CDR1 and CDR2: MNHEY and SVGEGT. Unmatched junction bases numbered 6, after V lost 6 bases and J lost 0 bases. This CDR3 is CASRPTGASNYGYTF. The CDR3 region has the DNA TGTGCCAGCAGGCCGACAGGGGCGTCTAACTATGGCTACACCTTC.

At least ten counts were recorded for this clonotype. The V call is TRBV12-3 or TRBV12-4, the J call TRBJ2-7, with D unclear. The CDR3 sequence is 14 residues long. V lost 3 bases and J lost 1, with 10 bases in between. CDR3 residues: CASSFGYASYEQYF. DNA of the CDR3: TGTGCCAGCAGTTTTGGTTACGCTTCCTACGAGCAGTACTTC.

This clonotype was recorded a few times. The chain carries TRBV7-9 and TRBJ2-1, with D unclear. Trimming shortened V by 3 bases and J by 6 bases, and 9 bases separated the two germline ends. CDR1 and CDR2 (germline): SEHNR, FQNEAQ (reference sequence). The CDR3 runs to 13 residues. The CDR3 loop reads CASSFWEVNEQFF. The CDR3, as DNA: TGTGCCAGCAGCTTCTGGGAAGTCAATGAGCAGTTCTTC.

V gene TRBV21-1 combines with J gene TRBJ2-7; the table assigns TRBD1, which was not confirmed against the DNA. TRBV21-1 is classified as a pseudogene. The CDR3 runs to 15 residues. The CDR3 DNA sequence: TGTGCCAGCAGCATGGGGACAGCCGGGGACTACGAGCAGTACTTC. Translated, it gives CASSMGTAGDYEQYF.

This clonotype was observed at least ten times. The rearrangement joins TRBV2 to TRBJ1-5, with TRBD1 identical over 9 bases. CDR1 is SNHLY, CDR2 FYNNEI, per germline. Trimming removed 4 bases from V and 7 bases from J; junction bases left unmatched: 5. The CDR3 covers 14 residues. The CDR3, as DNA: TGTGCCAGCAGTGTGGGACAGGGAAACCAGCCCCAGCATTTT. Encoded protein: CASSVGQGNQPQHF.

A few counts support this clonotype. The chain links TRBV6-1 to TRBJ2-1; TRBD1 is a possible D gene (6 bases). The V gene's germline CDR1 is MNHNS and CDR2 SASEGT. This CDR3 spans 19 amino acids. V was clipped by 5 bases and J by 3 bases, with 26 bases between them. The CDR3 DNA follows: TGTGCCAGCAGTACGAAGGGGAGACGGGACACCCGACACTACAATGAGCAGTTCTTC. Translated: CASSTKGRRDTRHYNEQFF.

V gene TRBV6-1 combines with J gene TRBJ2-5; possibly TRBD1 or TRBD2 for D (5 bases each). The CDR3 has 14 amino acids. V was clipped by 7 bases and J by 2 bases, with 14 bases between them. Germline V gene sequence: CDR1 MNHNS, CDR2 SASEGT. The CDR3 is CASKPGRRQETQYF. DNA of the CDR3: TGTGCCAGCAAACCGGGACGGCGGCAAGAGACCCAGTACTTC.

This clonotype was recorded a few times. The chain employs TRBV4-3 and TRBJ2-1, with a tentative D call TRBD1 (5 bases). Germline V gene data show CDR1 as LGHNA and CDR2 as YSLEER. The length of the CDR3 is 15 residues. The germline V and J ends were trimmed by 0 bases and 14 bases, with 20 bases remaining between them. In DNA form, the CDR3 reads TGCGCCAGCAGCCAAGATAGGGCCAGACAGAGGCCTAAGTTCTTC. Its translation: CASSQDRARQRPKFF.

The V gene is TRBV9, the J gene TRBJ2-7; tentatively, D is TRBD1 (5 bases). Germline V gene data show CDR1 as SGDLS and CDR2 as YYNGEE. This CDR3 region has 14 residues. V gave up 1 base and J gave up 6 bases, with 14 bases separating them. The CDR3 coding sequence is TGTGCCAGCAGCGTAAGTCCAGGGTCCGGCGAGCAGTACTTC. It codes for CASSVSPGSGEQYF.

The rearrangement links TRBV3-1 to TRBJ2-1; 7 nucleotides line up with TRBD1. With 5 bases clipped from V and 4 bases from J, the junction kept 5 bases outside the gene matches. The CDR3 runs 14 residues. Germline V CDR1 and CDR2: LGHDT, YNNKEL (reference sequence). The CDR3 DNA reads as TGTGCCAGCAGCAGCCGGGACAGATACAATGAGCAGTTCTTC. Its protein product is CASSSRDRYNEQFF.

A single count supports this clonotype. V is TRBV20-1 and J is TRBJ2-1; D not certain. Germline V gene data show CDR1 as DFQATT and CDR2 as SNEGSKA (reference sequence). This CDR3 spans 12 amino acids. Trimming left V 4 bases short and J 13 bases short, with 17 bases between. The CDR3 sequence is CSATKLEDRQFF. In nucleotides, the CDR3 is TGCAGTGCTACTAAGCTGGAAGACCGTCAGTTCTTC.

Worth noting for this clonotype: A junction end diverges from the germline sequence, so it may reflect a read error. V gene TRBV5-6 combines with J gene TRBJ2-7; 7 positions match TRBD1. Germline assignment: CDR1 SGHDT and CDR2 YYEEEE. The CDR3 is 15 amino acids. CDR3 sequence: CASSLGDRVSHEQYF. CDR3 bases: TGTGCCAGCAGCTTGGGAGACAGGGTCTCCCACGAGCAGTACTTC. The whole variable domain, remainder taken from reference TRBV5-6 and TRBJ2-7, is DAGVTQSPTHLIKTRGQQVTLRCSPKSGHDTVSWYQQALGQGPQFIFQYYEEEERQRGNFPDRFSGHQFPNYSSELNVNALLLGDSALYLCASSLGDRVSHEQYFGPGTRLTVT.

V is TRBV12-3 or TRBV12-4 and J is TRBJ1-1; D might be TRBD1 (5 bases). This CDR3 region has 15 residues. Trimming shortened V by 1 base and J by 2 bases, and 11 bases separated the two germline ends. The CDR3: CASSLGMGRNTEAFF. Written as DNA, the CDR3 is TGTGCCAGCAGTTTAGGGATGGGGCGCAACACTGAAGCTTTCTTT.

This clonotype showed up just a few times. The V gene is TRBV29-1, the J gene TRBJ1-1, with D perhaps TRBD1 (5 bases). Trimming removed 4 bases at V and 0 bases at J, with 12 bases between. The CDR3 is 14 residues long. CDR1 is SQVTM, CDR2 ANQGSEA, per germline. The CDR3 bases are TGCAGCGTTGGGGGCATACCCATGAACACTGAAGCTTTCTTT. Amino acid sequence: CSVGGIPMNTEAFF.

This clonotype showed up just a few times. V gene TRBV6-2 or TRBV6-3 combines with J gene TRBJ2-1, with a weak D call TRBD2 (6 bases). V was trimmed by 0 bases and J by 1 base, leaving 16 bases between them. CDR1 and CDR2 (germline): MNHEY, SVGEGT. The length of the CDR3 is 18 residues. For the CDR3, the DNA is TGTGCCAGCAGTTACTCGAGGAATCGGGGGTTTTCCTACAATGAGCAGTTCTTC. It is translated as CASSYSRNRGFSYNEQFF.

This clonotype has a count of ten or more. CDR3 nucleotides: TGTGCCAGCACAAAGAGGGGGTTGGCAGAGACCCAGTACTTC. It translates to CASTKRGLAETQYF. This sequence joins TRBV6-2 or TRBV6-3 and TRBJ2-5; a possible D gene is TRBD1 (6 bases). V was clipped by 7 bases and J by 4 bases, with 16 bases between them. The V gene's germline CDR1 is MNHEY and CDR2 SVGEGT. CDR3 size: 14 residues.

The V gene is TRBV4-3, the J gene TRBJ1-3; D call uncertain. In germline, CDR1 is LGHNA, CDR2 YSLEER. CDR3 size: 15 residues. V dropped 0 bases and J dropped 0 bases, with 6 bases sitting between them. For the CDR3, the DNA is TGCGCCAGCAGCCAAGATGCGTCCTCTGGAAACACCATATATTTT. Protein product: CASSQDASSGNTIYF.

The CDR3 DNA sequence: TGTGCCAGCAGTGAACCGGGACAGGACCCTTACGAGCAGTACTTC. Amino acid sequence: CASSEPGQDPYEQYF. The chain couples TRBV6-1 to TRBJ2-7; 8 positions match TRBD1. The length of the CDR3 is 15 residues. Germline-derived CDR1 and CDR2 are MNHNS and SASEGT. V was pared by 2 bases and J by 4 bases, with 7 bases of the junction left unmatched.

This clonotype came up many times. The CDR3 sequence is CASTLGGMIQETQYF. The CDR3 nucleotides are TGTGCCAGCACTCTAGGAGGGATGATTCAAGAGACCCAGTACTTC. This rearrangement joins TRBV2 to TRBJ2-5, with D possibly TRBD2 on 6 matching bases. This CDR3 has 15 residues. In germline, CDR1 is SNHLY, CDR2 FYNNEI. The V end was cut by 7 bases, the J end by 2 bases, with 17 bases between.

The table lists this clonotype with many counts. The rearrangement joins TRBV6-1 to TRBJ1-6; D might be TRBD1 (6 bases). The CDR3 runs 14 residues. Germline CDR1 MNHNS, CDR2 SASEGT. Trimming left V 0 bases short and J 10 bases short, with 10 bases between. CDR3 residues: CASSEASQGSPLHF. The CDR3 nucleotides read TGTGCCAGCAGTGAAGCCAGTCAGGGGTCACCCCTCCACTTT.

This clonotype was counted between two and nine times. This chain joins TRBV29-1 and TRBJ1-1; D is uncertain. The CDR3 runs 12 residues. Germline lookup yields CDR1 SQVTM and CDR2 ANQGSEA. The V and J ends lost 2 bases and 1 base respectively, with 5 bases between them. CDR3 residues: CSVESPNTEAFF. CDR3 sequence (DNA): TGCAGCGTTGAAAGTCCGAACACTGAAGCTTTCTTT.

The CDR3 reads CSADREKDQPQHF. The DNA for the CDR3 is TGCAGTGCTGACCGGGAGAAGGATCAGCCCCAGCATTTT. V is TRBV20-1 and J is TRBJ1-5, with D hard to call. V was cut by 5 bases and J by 5 bases, with 13 bases left in between. Germline CDR1 reads DFQATT; CDR2 reads SNEGSKA (reference sequence). This CDR3 contains 13 residues.

This rearrangement joins TRBV25-1 to TRBJ2-1; the D gene is possibly TRBD2 (5 bases). CDR3 size: 15 residues. Germline-derived CDR1 and CDR2 are MGHDK and SYGVNS. Trimming took 2 bases from V and 2 from J, leaving 10 bases between them. CDR3 coding DNA: TGTGCCAGCAGTGAAGGGGTGAGGGCCTACAATGAGCAGTTCTTC. It encodes CASSEGVRAYNEQFF.